This TCR beta chain is from a study of blood T cell repertoires in COVID-19. Study-wide context: The study drew acute and convalescent COVID-19 samples from the United States, Italy and Spain.

Using immunoSEQ multiplex PCR, the repertoire was profiled, and TCRdb retains in-frame clones only, with some absent. The repertoire holds some 330,000 clones, under 90% seen once, with less than 4.5% in the top ten. The V segment lost 5 bases and the J segment 5 bases; nucleotides outside the gene matches: 10. The CDR3 consists of 15 residues. Germline CDR1 is SGHKS and CDR2 is YYEKEE (reference sequence). The sample was PBMCs or T cells enriched from blood (not recorded which). The rearrangement joins TRBV5-5 to TRBJ2-7; the match to TRBD1 covers 10 bases. The TCR was taken from a man aged 30 to 45 who had recovered from COVID-19. CDR3 nucleotide sequence: TGTGCCAGCAGGGGCGGGACAGGGGTATTGCACGAGCAGTACTTC. This encodes CASRGGTGVLHEQYF.